This T cell receptor beta chain was recorded in a study of cytomegalovirus exposure and HLA in healthy donors. Findings and limits, study-wide: For presence/absence analyses, sequencing depth was assumed to be roughly uniform across donors. It emerged from a later analysis that several of the most significant clusters appeared to be linked to common viral pathogens.

It was with 60 Vbeta and 13 Jbeta primers that the PCR ran. The method was immunoSEQ multiplex PCR; TCRdb's version includes in-frame clones alone and lacks a portion of them. Among more than 90,000 clones listed, about 72% were seen once. This clone showed up just once. What it recognizes is unknown. Trimming cost V 2 bases and J 3 bases, with 11 bases left between them. Germline CDR1 reads GTSNPN; CDR2 reads SVGIG (reference sequence). The CDR3 sequence is 14 residues long. The material sequenced was PBMCs. The chain combines TRBV30 with TRBJ2-4; D perhaps matches TRBD1 (6 bases). This TCR was sampled from a man over 45 in good health and CMV-seropositive. In DNA form, the CDR3 reads TGTGCCTGGAGTCCTCGGGACAACAAAAACATTCAGTACTTC. Translation gives CAWSPRDNKNIQYF.